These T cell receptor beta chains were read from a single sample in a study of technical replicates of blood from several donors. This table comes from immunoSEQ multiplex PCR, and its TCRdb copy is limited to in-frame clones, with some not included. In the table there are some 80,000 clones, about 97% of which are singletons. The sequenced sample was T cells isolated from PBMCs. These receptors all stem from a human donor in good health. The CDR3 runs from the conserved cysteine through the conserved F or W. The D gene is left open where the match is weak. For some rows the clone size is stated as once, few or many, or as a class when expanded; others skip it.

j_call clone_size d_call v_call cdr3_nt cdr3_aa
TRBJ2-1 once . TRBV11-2 TGTGCCAGCAGCCTACACTATTCCTACAATGAGCAGTTCTTC CASSLHYSYNEQFF
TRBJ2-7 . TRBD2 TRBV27 TGTGCCAGCAGTTTAGTCCCTAGCGGGATCTACGAGCAGTACTTC CASSLVPSGIYEQYF
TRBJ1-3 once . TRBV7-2 TGTGCCAGCAGCTTAGCCACAGCCGCCGCTGGAAACACCATATATTTT CASSLATAAAGNTIYF
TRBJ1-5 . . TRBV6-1 TGTGCCAGCAGTGAAGCAGTAAGCCGAACTCAGCCCCAGCATTTT CASSEAVSRTQPQHF
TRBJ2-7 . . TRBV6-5 TGTGCCAGCAGTTCAACCCCCTCCAGGTACGAGCAGTACTTC CASSSTPSRYEQYF
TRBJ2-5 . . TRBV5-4 TGTGCCAGCAGCCTGGGACTCCTCCAAGAGACCCAGTACTTC CASSLGLLQETQYF
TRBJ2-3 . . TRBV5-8 TGTGCCAGCAGCATCCAGAGCACAGATACGCAGTATTTT CASSIQSTDTQYF
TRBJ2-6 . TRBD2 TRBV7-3 TGTGCCAGCAGCTTAACTGCGGGAGTTGAATCTGGGGCCAACGTCCTGACTTTC CASSLTAGVESGANVLTF
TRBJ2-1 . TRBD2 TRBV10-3 TGTGCCATCGCCGGGACTAGCGGGAATCGCGGCAATGAGCAGTTCTTC CAIAGTSGNRGNEQFF
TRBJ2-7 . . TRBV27 TGTGCCAGCAGCTATGGGTCAGGGGTCTACGAGCAGTACTTC CASSYGSGVYEQYF
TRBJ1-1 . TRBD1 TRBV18 TGTGCCAGCTCTGAACAGGGGATTGAAGCTTTCTTT CASSEQGIEAFF